The source of this T cell receptor beta chain is a study of Ad26.COV2.S vaccination and SARS-CoV-2 variants. Study details: Vaccine-arm donor from the placebo-controlled COV1001 Ad26.COV2.S trial. Intramuscular Ad26.COV2.S at 5x10^10 or 1x10^11 viral particles. Whole-study findings and limits: Vaccine recipients and placebo recipients showed similar non-spike TCR breadth.

Concerning this clone: Its matching antigen is unknown.

Germline assignment: CDR1 LNHDA and CDR2 SQIVND (reference sequence). This CDR3 is built from 17 residues. V lost 9 bases and J lost 7, with 30 bases in between. Here immunoSEQ multiplex PCR was the method, and the copy in TCRdb shows in-frame clones only, minus some. This table holds approximately 460,000 clones, approximately 90% found once. As for treatment: roughly 19 received Ad26.COV2.S at low or high dose, single or two shots; five or six received placebo; per-sample allocation not given. On day 63 after the first injection, vaccine and placebo recipients gave samples. Immunization relied on an Ad26 vector, which expressed Wuhan-strain SARS-CoV-2 spike.

The sequences come from peripheral blood, collected in a trial of Ad26.COV2.S vaccine versus placebo. This chain links TRBV19 with TRBJ1-2; D possibly corresponds to TRBD1 (5 bases). This clonotype was sampled from a person between 18 and 59 years old who received the Ad26.COV2.S COVID-19 vaccine or a placebo. The CDR3 reads CASNLPGAGTGAGGYTF. The CDR3 nucleotides read TGTGCCAGCAACCTCCCCGGGGCGGGGACCGGAGCCGGTGGCTACACCTTC.